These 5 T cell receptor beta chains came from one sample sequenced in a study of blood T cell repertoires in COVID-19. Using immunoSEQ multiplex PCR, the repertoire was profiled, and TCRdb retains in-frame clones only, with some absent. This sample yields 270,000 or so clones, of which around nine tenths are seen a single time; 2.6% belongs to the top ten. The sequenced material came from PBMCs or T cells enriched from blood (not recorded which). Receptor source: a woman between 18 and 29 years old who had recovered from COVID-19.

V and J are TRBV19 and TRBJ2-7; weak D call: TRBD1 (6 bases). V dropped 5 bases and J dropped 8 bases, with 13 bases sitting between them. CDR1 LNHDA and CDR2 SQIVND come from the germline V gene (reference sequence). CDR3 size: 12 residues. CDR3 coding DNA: TGTGCCAGTAGTCATAGACAGGAAAAGCAGTACTTC. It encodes CASSHRQEKQYF.

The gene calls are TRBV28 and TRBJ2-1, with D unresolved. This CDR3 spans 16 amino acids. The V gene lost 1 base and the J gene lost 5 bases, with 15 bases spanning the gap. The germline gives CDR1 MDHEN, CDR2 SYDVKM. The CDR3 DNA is TGTGCCAGCAGTTTATACCCACCAGATTCCAACAATGAGCAGTTCTTC. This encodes CASSLYPPDSNNEQFF.

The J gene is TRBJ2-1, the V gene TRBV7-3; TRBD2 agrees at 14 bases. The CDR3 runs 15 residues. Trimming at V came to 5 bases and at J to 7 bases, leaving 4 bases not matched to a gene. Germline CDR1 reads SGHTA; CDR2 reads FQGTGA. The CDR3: CASSPGTSGSNEQFF. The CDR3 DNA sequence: TGTGCCAGCAGCCCCGGGACTAGCGGGAGTAATGAGCAGTTCTTC.

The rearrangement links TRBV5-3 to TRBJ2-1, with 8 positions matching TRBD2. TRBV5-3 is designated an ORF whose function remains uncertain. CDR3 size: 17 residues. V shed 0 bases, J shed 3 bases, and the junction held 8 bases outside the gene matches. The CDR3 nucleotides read TGTGCCAGAAGCTTGGGGCCCCTACTAGCGGACTACAATGAGCAGTTCTTC. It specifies CARSLGPLLADYNEQFF.

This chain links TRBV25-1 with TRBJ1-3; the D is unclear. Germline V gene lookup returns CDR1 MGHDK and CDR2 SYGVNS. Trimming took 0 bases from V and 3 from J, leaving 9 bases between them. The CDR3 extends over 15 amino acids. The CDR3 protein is CASSEYGQIGNTIYF. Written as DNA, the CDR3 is TGTGCCAGCAGTGAATATGGGCAGATTGGAAACACCATATATTTT.